One and the same sample provided the 32 T cell receptor beta chains below, sequenced in a study of breast tumors, draining lymph nodes, adjacent tissues. One entry per CDR3 protein, called by TCRdb with MiXCR from the multiplex PCR reads. The repertoire includes approximately 170,000 distinct CDR3 sequences, approximately 30% of them detected once, and 3.5% to 4.5% sits in the top ten. The lymph nodes were axillary draining lymph nodes from breast cancer patients. The sequencing sample was made of axillary lymph node tissue. The receptor set was obtained from a female donor with breast cancer. Some clones in this sample may be carry-over from other donors' samples.

The chain joins TRBV20-1 to TRBJ1-4, with a possible D match to TRBD1 (5 bases). This CDR3 region has 13 residues. Looked up from germline, CDR1 is DFQATT and CDR2 is SNEGSKA (reference sequence). With 5 bases removed from V and 4 bases from J, the gap between germline ends came to 11 bases. The CDR3 DNA reads TGCAGTGCTCAGACAGACAATAATGAAAAACTGTTTTTT. Encoded protein: CSAQTDNNEKLFF.

Of note for this clonotype: No conserved phenylalanine or tryptophan is present at the end of the CDR3, so a read error is the likely explanation. The chain has TRBV7-2 and TRBJ2-5; 7 bases are a match to TRBD2. V trimming: 3 bases; J trimming: 4 bases; junction bases outside the gene matches: 5. This CDR3 is 14 amino acids long. Per the germline V gene, CDR1 is SGHTA and CDR2 is FQGNSA. CDR3 sequence (DNA): TGTGCCAGCAGCTTGACTTGCGGGGGAGAGACCCAGTACCTC. This encodes CASSLTCGGETQYL.

This clonotype has only one observation. One end of the junction does not line up with germline, which may come from a read error. V is TRBV6-4 and J is TRBJ2-6; TRBD1 is a possible D gene (5 bases). CDR3 length: 14 residues. Per the germline V gene, CDR1 is MRHNA and CDR2 is SNTAGT. In DNA, the CDR3 is TGTGCCAGCAGCGCAGGGCCTGGGGCCAGCGTCCTGACCTTC. Its protein is CASSAGPGASVLTF.

This clonotype was detected many times. This rearrangement joins TRBV7-2 to TRBJ2-7; 9 nucleotides match TRBD1. Germline CDR1 and CDR2: SGHTA and FQGNSA. The CDR3 totals 13 residues. After removal of 4 bases from V and 6 bases from J, the junction contained 4 bases not matched to a gene. CDR3 nucleotides: TGTGCCAGCAGCTGGGACAGGGAAGGCGAGCAGTACTTC. Translated, it gives CASSWDREGEQYF.

The chain uses TRBV20-1 and TRBJ2-7, with TRBD2 identical over 11 bases. V shed 5 bases and J 2 bases; nucleotides not matched to a gene: 11. This CDR3 is built from 16 residues. The germline gives CDR1 DFQATT, CDR2 SNEGSKA (reference sequence). The DNA of the CDR3 is TGCAGTGCTCCAGTCCTAGCGGGGGGAACTACCTACGAGCAGTACTTC. This encodes CSAPVLAGGTTYEQYF.

This clonotype has a count of ten or more. V and J are TRBV2 and TRBJ2-3; 11 bases match TRBD2. V dropped 2 bases and J dropped 7; count of bases not matched to a gene: 5. This CDR3 contains 15 residues. Germline V gene lookup returns CDR1 SNHLY and CDR2 FYNNEI. DNA of the CDR3: TGTGCCAGCAGTGAATTAGCGGGGGGGCCGAATACGCAGTATTTT. Translation: CASSELAGGPNTQYF.

In its sample, this clonotype was seen many times. The gene calls are TRBV12-5 and TRBJ1-2; D might be TRBD1 (5 bases). The V end lost 1 base, the J end lost 2 bases, and 17 bases lay between the germline ends. Germline V CDR1 and CDR2: LGHNT, FRNRAP. The CDR3 sequence is 17 residues long. CDR3 in amino acids: CASGLDLTRDGNYGYTF. The CDR3 nucleotides are TGTGCTAGTGGTTTGGATCTTACCCGGGACGGAAACTATGGCTACACCTTC.

This clonotype was seen at least ten times. This chain uses TRBV29-1 with TRBJ1-2; perhaps TRBD1 as D (6 bases). Germline V gene sequence: CDR1 SQVTM, CDR2 ANQGSEA. Trimming cost V 3 bases and J 6 bases, with 8 bases left between them. The CDR3 is made up of 11 amino acids. The CDR3 region has the DNA TGCAGCGTTGAGGGGGGCGATGGCTACACCTTC. Its protein product is CSVEGGDGYTF.

On this clonotype: This may be a read error, as it is one base from a much larger clone. The J gene is TRBJ2-5, the V gene TRBV28; the match to TRBD1 covers 10 bases. CDR3 length: 15 residues. Germline V lookup: CDR1 MDHEN, CDR2 SYDVKM. Here the CDR3 DNA reads TGTACCAGCAGCCCGGGGACAGGGGCACTTATATCCCAGTACTTC. Encoded protein: CTSSPGTGALISQYF.

This chain joins TRBV10-3 and TRBJ1-3, with D unresolved. The germline CDR1 and CDR2 sequences are ENHRY and SYGVKD. The length of the CDR3 is 13 residues. Between the trimmed V and J ends, which lost 2 bases and 3 bases, there was a span of 5 bases. In DNA, the CDR3 is TGTGCCATCAGTGAGGGGGTTGGAAACACCATATATTTT. Its translation is CAISEGVGNTIYF.

The chain carries TRBV3-2 and TRBJ2-1; the table's D gene call, TRBD2, was not cross checked with the DNA. TRBV3-2 is deemed a pseudogene. This CDR3 contains 10 residues. This chain's CDR3 is CAIGGNEQFF. The CDR3 DNA sequence: TGTGCCATAGGAGGGAATGAGCAGTTCTTC.

This clonotype was recorded at least ten times. The rearrangement uses TRBV7-8 and TRBJ2-1, with TRBD2 as a possible D gene (5 bases). Germline V gene lookup returns CDR1 SGHVS and CDR2 FQNEAQ. The CDR3 runs to 15 residues. Trimming removed 0 bases at V and 4 bases at J, with 10 bases between. The CDR3 sequence: CASSLAGVAYNEQFF. In nucleotides, the CDR3 is TGTGCCAGCAGCTTAGCGGGAGTAGCGTACAATGAGCAGTTCTTC.

Worth noting for this clonotype: A much larger clone lies a single base off, so this may be a read error. The chain has TRBV19 and TRBJ2-1; 7 nucleotides agree with TRBD2. CDR3 size: 15 residues. The germline V gene encodes CDR1 LNHDA and CDR2 SQIVND (reference sequence). The CDR3 loop is CASSKGGSSYNELFF. CDR3 nucleotide sequence: TGTGCCAGTAGTAAGGGAGGGAGCTCCTACAATGAGCTGTTCTTC.

This clonotype was recorded many times. The CDR3 nucleotides read TGTGCCAGCAGCTTAGAGACGCGGCGCGAGCAGTACTTC. This gives the protein CASSLETRREQYF. This chain links TRBV7-2 with TRBJ2-7; D uncertain. Germline CDR1 and CDR2: SGHTA and FQGNSA. This CDR3 spans 13 amino acids. V shed 1 base and J shed 6 bases, with 10 bases lying between them.

This clonotype was observed at least ten times. J is TRBJ2-3 and V is TRBV29-1, with D maybe TRBD1 (7 bases). Deletions cut 1 base from V and 2 bases from J, with 13 bases between. Germline assignment: CDR1 SQVTM and CDR2 ANQGSEA. This CDR3 comprises 15 residues. The DNA of the CDR3 is TGCAGCGTTGAAGGGCAGGGGGGTCCCACAGATACGCAGTATTTT. Encoded protein: CSVEGQGGPTDTQYF.

This clonotype came up many times. The chain recombines TRBV7-2 with TRBJ1-6; D not resolved. Trimming cost V 5 bases and J 10 bases, with 21 bases left between them. This CDR3 spans 16 amino acids. CDR1 and CDR2 from the germline V gene are SGHTA and FQGNSA. CDR3 nucleotide sequence: TGTGCCAGCAGCGCCCCGACATCGGACTTGAGATCACCCCTCCACTTT. The encoded protein is CASSAPTSDLRSPLHF.

A note on this clonotype: Here the CDR3 omits its conserved ending phenylalanine or tryptophan, so a read error is the likely source. The genes are TRBV19 and TRBJ1-1; TRBD1 might be the D (5 bases). Looked up from germline, CDR1 is LNHDA and CDR2 is SQIVND (reference sequence). V was pared by 1 base and J by 5 bases, with 11 bases between. The CDR3 has 14 residues. CDR3 DNA sequence: TGTGCCAGTAGTATAGGGACAACCCTGACTGAAGCTTTCCTT. It codes for CASSIGTTLTEAFL.

About this clonotype: Mismatch with germline at one junction end may stem from a read error. The chain uses TRBV20-1 and TRBJ2-4; D is ambiguous. CDR1 and CDR2 (germline): DFQATT, SNEGSKA (reference sequence). The CDR3 extends over 14 amino acids. CDR3 region: CSAPQGVAKTIQYF. In DNA, the CDR3 is TGCAGTGCTCCTCAAGGAGTAGCCAAAACCATTCAGTACTTC.

The chain employs TRBV10-3 and TRBJ1-5; D is possibly TRBD1 (6 bases). Germline V gene lookup returns CDR1 ENHRY and CDR2 SYGVKD. CDR3 length equals 11 residues. Trimming took 3 bases from V and 14 from J, leaving 11 bases between them. DNA of the CDR3: TGTGCCATCAGTGAACAGGGTTCCAAGCATTTT. This codes for CAISEQGSKHF.

A word on this clonotype: An end of the junction does not agree with germline; a read error may underlie this. The chain carries TRBV19 and TRBJ2-3, with 12 bases lining up with TRBD1. In germline, CDR1 is LNHDA, CDR2 SQIVND (reference sequence). There are 16 residues in the CDR3. The CDR3 loop reads CASIRDRGQYTDTQYF. In nucleotides, the CDR3 is TGTGCCAGTATCCGGGACAGGGGGCAGTACACAGATACGCAGTATTTC.

The CDR3 loop is CASSHGLAGGYTGELFF. The DNA for the CDR3 is TGTGCCAGCAGTCACGGGTTAGCGGGGGGATACACCGGGGAGCTGTTTTTT. The V and J genes are TRBV6-6 and TRBJ2-2; 10 bases align to TRBD2. V shed 5 bases and J 3 bases; nucleotides not matched to a gene: 9. Germline CDR1 is MNHNY and CDR2 is SVGAGI (reference sequence). CDR3 size: 17 residues.

The table lists this clonotype with many counts. This chain links TRBV5-1 with TRBJ1-6; D is ambiguous. Deletions cut 6 bases from V and 8 bases from J, with 21 bases between. Germline V gene lookup returns CDR1 SGHRS and CDR2 YFSETQ. The length of the CDR3 is 16 residues. The CDR3 loop is CASKRIVMAGYSPLHF. The CDR3 DNA is TGCGCCAGCAAACGGATTGTCATGGCGGGTTATTCACCCCTCCACTTT.

V usage is TRBV19 and J usage is TRBJ1-2; D call uncertain. From germline, CDR1 is LNHDA and CDR2 SQIVND (reference sequence). Trimming shortened V by 11 bases and J by 6 bases, and 13 bases separated the two germline ends. This CDR3 spans 11 amino acids. The CDR3 region has the DNA TGTGCCCGTACGGGTGATGATGGCTACACCTTC. Its translation is CARTGDDGYTF.

As for this clonotype: Given a much more abundant clone one base away, this may be a read error. CDR3 DNA: TGTGCCAGCAGCTCACTTTGGGCTCTCGAAGGAGGCTACTCCTTC. This gives the protein CASSSLWALEGGYSF. The chain combines TRBV7-3 with TRBJ1-2; D gene uncertain. Germline lookup yields CDR1 SGHTA and CDR2 FQGTGA. This CDR3 has 15 residues.

The chain employs TRBV10-3 and TRBJ1-4; the D is unclear. Germline V gene lookup returns CDR1 ENHRY and CDR2 SYGVKD. Trimming left V 5 bases short and J 0 bases short, with 22 bases between. The CDR3 is made up of 19 amino acids. The CDR3 DNA sequence: TGTGCCATCAGTCGGATAGCTAGCGGGGTGAAGACAACTAATGAAAAACTGTTTTTT. This codes for CAISRIASGVKTTNEKLFF.

The table lists this clonotype with many counts. This chain joins TRBV20-1 and TRBJ2-3; 7 positions agree with TRBD2. V shed 4 bases and J 4 bases; nucleotides not matched to a gene: 5. The CDR3 length is 13 residues. The germline gives CDR1 DFQATT, CDR2 SNEGSKA (reference sequence). CDR3 nucleotides: TGCAGTGCTATTCAGACTAGCCCAGATACGCAGTATTTT. Encoded protein: CSAIQTSPDTQYF.

The table lists this clonotype with a few counts. A much larger clone differs by one base, so this may be a read error. This chain uses TRBV7-2 with TRBJ2-1; 8 bases map to TRBD2. The V segment lost 5 bases and the J segment 9 bases; nucleotides outside the gene matches: 12. Germline V gene data show CDR1 as SGHTA and CDR2 as FQGNSA. The CDR3 covers 15 residues. CDR3 amino acids: CASSPQTSADSEQFF. The CDR3 nucleotides read TGTGCCAGCAGCCCGCAGACTAGCGCCGACAGTGAGCAGTTCTTC. Full variable domain (outside the CDR3, taken from reference TRBV7-2 and TRBJ2-1): GAGVSQSPSNKVTEKGKDVELRCDPISGHTALYWYRQSLGQGLEFLIYFQGNSAPDKSGLPSDRFSAERTGGSVSTLTIQRTQQEDSAVYLCASSPQTSADSEQFFGPGTRLTVL.

As concerns this clonotype: Given a much more abundant clone one base away, this may be a read error. The rearrangement joins TRBV12-3 or TRBV12-4 to TRBJ1-6; D gene unclear. This CDR3 comprises 15 residues. V gave up 3 bases and J gave up 6 bases, with 12 bases separating them. The CDR3, as DNA: TGTGCCAGCAGTTTCATCTCTCCAAGTAATTCACCCCTCCACTTT. It specifies CASSFISPSNSPLHF.

This clonotype was seen ten or more times. V usage is TRBV18 and J usage is TRBJ1-4, with a weak D call TRBD1 (6 bases). Per the germline V gene, CDR1 is KGHSH and CDR2 is LQKENI. This CDR3 comprises 17 residues. V was trimmed by 4 bases and J by 5 bases, leaving 20 bases between them. DNA for the CDR3: TGTGCCAGCTCACAAAATCCAACAGGGAAAGGGAATGAAAAACTGTTTTTT. It translates to CASSQNPTGKGNEKLFF.

Notes on this clonotype: A read error may be the cause here, since a much bigger clone is one base away. The chain has TRBV6-1 and TRBJ2-1; a possible D gene is TRBD1 (5 bases). Germline CDR1 MNHNS, CDR2 SASEGT. This CDR3 contains 16 residues. Here the CDR3 reads CAGSEQWGQRRDEQFF. For the CDR3, the DNA is TGTGCCGGCAGTGAACAGTGGGGCCAAAGAAGGGATGAGCAGTTCTTC.

The chain combines TRBV2 with TRBJ2-3; 11 bases are a match to TRBD1. The germline V gene has CDR1 SNHLY and CDR2 FYNNEI. CDR3 length: 17 amino acids. Trimming cost V 4 bases and J 2 bases; bases outside gene matches: 8. In DNA form, the CDR3 reads TGTGCCAGCAGTGCCTCCGGGACAGGGGGATACACAGATACGCAGTATTTT. Translating it yields CASSASGTGGYTDTQYF.

This clonotype was detected a few times. The gene calls are TRBV19 and TRBJ1-1; D is unresolved. V was trimmed by 5 bases and J by 0 bases, leaving 16 bases between them. This CDR3 is built from 16 residues. The germline CDR1 and CDR2 sequences are LNHDA and SQIVND (reference sequence). The chain's CDR3 is CASSPQEVILNTEAFF. CDR3 DNA sequence: TGTGCCAGTAGTCCCCAGGAGGTAATTTTGAACACTGAAGCTTTCTTT. Based on the CDR3 plus reference TRBV19 and TRBJ1-1, the full variable domain is DGGITQSPKYLFRKEGQNVTLSCEQNLNHDAMYWYRQDPGQGLRLIYYSQIVNDFQKGDIAEGYSVSREKKESFPLTVTSAQKNPTAFYLCASSPQEVILNTEAFFGQGTRLTVV.